One sample yielded the 5 T cell receptor beta chains listed below, sequenced in a study of Graves' ophthalmopathy and Graves' hyperthyroidism. RNA transcripts yielded amplified TCR beta CDR3 regions. Scientists carried out first-round RT-PCR using HTBI primers and then a second-round multiplex PCR. TCRdb itself ran the multiplex PCR reads through MiXCR, one entry per CDR3 protein. The table lists 500,000 to 700,000 distinct CDR3 sequences, roughly 39% of them singletons. Sequencing was done on a sample of peripheral blood or thyroid tissue (not recorded which). The receptors here all came from an adult man with Graves' hyperthyroidism.

This clonotype has only one observation. This chain links TRBV20-1 with TRBJ2-5; 9 bases map to TRBD2. V was clipped by 7 bases and J by 5 bases; unmatched bases: 5. This CDR3 contains 12 residues. Germline values: CDR1 DFQATT, CDR2 SNEGSKA (reference sequence). The DNA for the CDR3 is TGCAGTGGGCGGGGGGGGTTGGAGACCCAGTACTTC. Encoded protein: CSGRGGLETQYF.

At least ten counts were recorded for this clonotype. The DNA for the CDR3 is TGTGCCAGCAGCTTGAGTGAGGGTGGGGAGCTGTTTTTT. Its translation is CASSLSEGGELFF. This chain connects TRBV7-6 to TRBJ2-2, with a tentative D call TRBD2 (5 bases). Germline CDR1 is SGHVS and CDR2 is FNYEAQ. V lost 3 bases and J 8 bases, leaving 10 bases between the germline ends. This CDR3 spans 13 amino acids.

As to this clonotype: With a much larger clone just one base away, this may be a read error. The gene calls are TRBV5-5 and TRBJ1-1; 8 nucleotides align to TRBD1. The V and J ends lost 4 bases and 4 bases, in that order; junction bases with no gene match: 15. Germline V gene sequence: CDR1 SGHKS, CDR2 YYEKEE (reference sequence). The CDR3 is 17 residues long. DNA for the CDR3: TGTGCCAGCAGCACTGGGGCAGGGGGCGATATGCTCACTGAAGCTTTCTTT. Its protein product is CASSTGAGGDMLTEAFF.

For this clonotype: The junction shows a germline mismatch at one end, possibly a read error. The rearrangement joins TRBV5-1 to TRBJ1-6; a possible D gene is TRBD1 (5 bases). Germline V gives CDR1 SGHRS, CDR2 YFSETQ. This CDR3 region has 18 residues. CDR3 DNA: TGTGCCAGCAGCGCCACCGGGCCGGGGGGTTCCTATAATTCACCCCTCCACTTT. It encodes CASSATGPGGSYNSPLHF.

In this sample, this clonotype turned up many times. The chain links TRBV12-3 or TRBV12-4 to TRBJ2-7; TRBD1 matches 10 bases. V lost 5 bases and J lost 3; bases outside the gene matches: 4. The CDR3 is made up of 14 amino acids. Here the CDR3 reads CASSRQGAYYEQYF. Here the CDR3 DNA reads TGTGCCAGCAGTCGACAGGGGGCTTACTACGAGCAGTACTTC.